What follows describes a single T cell receptor beta chain. Its specificity is unknown. This sample is part of a study of T cell repertoires in cytomegalovirus infection. Study-wide background: Public TCR beta signatures were indicative of both CMV infection and a matching HLA type. Study-wide points: There were carriers of CMV plus the relevant HLA, and cumulative public TCR beta family frequency identified them.

The CDR3 loop spans 12 amino acids. Germline V CDR1 and CDR2: MDHEN, SYDVKM. TCRdb passed the reads through MiXCR, listing each CDR3 protein once. The table records roughly 600,000 distinct CDR3 sequences, roughly 26% of them present only once. What was sequenced was CD8+ T cells from PBMCs. The sequence came from a human donor in good health (CMV status not recorded). Some clones in this sample may be carry-over from other donors' samples. The chain links TRBV28 to TRBJ2-7; 7 bases agree with TRBD1. The CDR3 reads CANSSRDSEQYV. CDR3 sequence (DNA): TGTGCCAACAGTTCCCGGGACAGCGAGCAGTACGTC.